The following is a T cell receptor beta chain sequence with its context. The antigen is unknown. This sample was taken from a study of T cells after yellow fever vaccination. Study as a whole: The authors prepared low-cell-number fractions using SMART-Seq v4 Ultra Low Input.

Universal primer sites and UMIs were introduced during 5'RACE template-switching synthesis of TCR cDNA. TCRdb re-derived calls from the 5' RACE reads in MiXCR, one entry per CDR3 protein. The data show 610,000 or so distinct CDR3 sequences, roughly an eighth seen once. Study findings and constraints: The study noted that FACS-sorted repertoires could contain abundant clonotypes contaminating from the bulk population.

CDR1 is SGHTA, CDR2 FQGNSA, per germline. The CDR3 has 14 residues. Trimming shortened V by 3 bases and J by 2 bases, and 10 bases separated the two germline ends. The origin of this receptor is a young man who received the YFV17D yellow fever vaccine. The specimen comprised PBMCs, sampled on the day of the yellow fever booster vaccination. The chain has TRBV7-2 and TRBJ1-2; no firm D call. CDR3 coding DNA: TGTGCCAGCAGCTTTATTGGCCTCAACTATGGCTACACCTTC. Its protein product is CASSFIGLNYGYTF. Based on the CDR3 plus reference TRBV7-2 and TRBJ1-2, the full variable domain is GAGVSQSPSNKVTEKGKDVELRCDPISGHTALYWYRQSLGQGLEFLIYFQGNSAPDKSGLPSDRFSAERTGGSVSTLTIQRTQQEDSAVYLCASSFIGLNYGYTFGSGTRLTVV.